The clone carrying this T cell receptor beta chain came up a few times. Its specificity is unknown. This CDR3 has 14 amino acids. Germline assignment: CDR1 SGHDT and CDR2 YYEEEE. V gave up 4 bases and J gave up 5 bases; unmatched junction bases: 6. These data are taken from a study of cytomegalovirus exposure and HLA in healthy donors. Points from the study as a whole: While the bulk of TCR sequences proved rare, some public TCRs turned up in many donors. According to the study, around 150 TCR beta chains were cytomegalovirus-associated. Most of the TCR beta V segments (in an earlier analysis) were productive either about 87% or about 30% of the time. Follow-up analysis later connected one missense variant in DCLRE1C with trimming of TCR beta V- and J-genes.

This PCR relied on a set of 60 Vbeta primers and 13 Jbeta primers. TCRdb's copy holds only in-frame clones and misses some; the assay was immunoSEQ multiplex PCR. This repertoire shows some 120,000 clones, about a sixth found once; its top ten account for 2.9%. This chain joins TRBV5-6 and TRBJ2-5; 9 bases fit TRBD2. The sequenced material came from PBMCs. This clonotype was sampled from a female donor in good health and CMV-seropositive. CDR3: CASSDSGRYETQYF. The CDR3 bases are TGTGCCAGCAGCGATAGCGGGAGATACGAGACCCAGTACTTC.